The sequence of this T cell receptor beta chain was determined in a study of T cell responses to AZD1222 COVID-19 vaccine. Points from the study as a whole: No day 14 peak samples; only post-peak repertoires were characterized. Baseline seropositivity occurred in only a handful of AZD1222 recipients. Vaccine-associated CD4 TCRs spanned spike, dominant at 160-218 and 743-854. Breadth and depth of Spike-specific TCRs rose after two AZD1222 doses.

The protocol was immunoSEQ multiplex PCR, while the TCRdb copy is restricted to in-frame clones and leaves out a portion. The sample contains fewer than 110,000 clones, around 87% of which appear only once. On this clone: What it binds is unknown.

The CDR3 is 12 residues long. Per the germline V gene, CDR1 is SGHDN and CDR2 is FVKESK. Trimming pared 5 bases from V and 5 bases from J, leaving 9 bases between. This clonotype was sampled from an adult who received the AZD1222 COVID-19 vaccine. The sequenced sample was peripheral blood, obtained 28 days after the second AZD1222 dose. The V gene is TRBV14, the J gene TRBJ2-5; weak D call: TRBD1 (5 bases). The DNA of the CDR3 is TGTGCCAGCAGCTCCTCAGGGGAGACCCAGTACTTC. It is translated as CASSSSGETQYF.